One and the same sample provided the 17 T cell receptor beta chains below, sequenced in a study of T cell repertoires in cytomegalovirus infection. TCRdb independently ran MiXCR on the reads; one entry per CDR3 protein. The sample has 140,000 to 150,000 distinct CDR3 sequences, around 30% seen once. No antigens are known for them. The material sequenced was CD8+ T cells from cultured PBMCs, taken from culture after CMV antigen stimulation. The receptors come from a human donor in good health (CMV status not recorded). Some clones in this sample may be carry-over from other donors' samples.

The chain combines TRBV7-2 with TRBJ2-1; the D is unclear. This CDR3 has 14 residues. Between the trimmed V and J ends, which lost 3 bases and 6 bases, there was a span of 12 bases. Per the germline V gene, CDR1 is SGHTA and CDR2 is FQGNSA. The CDR3 DNA follows: TGTGCCAGCAGCTTCTTGGGGTCTGGCAATGAGCAGTTCTTC. It encodes CASSFLGSGNEQFF.

The gene calls are TRBV20-1 and TRBJ2-6; perhaps TRBD2 as D (5 bases). The CDR3 is 15 residues long. Germline CDR1 DFQATT, CDR2 SNEGSKA (reference sequence). V was pared by 3 bases and J by 0 bases, with 9 bases between. The CDR3 DNA reads as TGCAGTGCTAGCTTTCGGGGCTCTGGGGCCAACGTCCTGACTTTC. Translating it yields CSASFRGSGANVLTF.

Many counts were recorded for this clonotype. The V gene is TRBV7-2, the J gene TRBJ2-3; 11 positions agree with TRBD2. Germline V gene lookup returns CDR1 SGHTA and CDR2 FQGNSA. The CDR3 has 15 amino acids. Losses at the gene ends were 3 bases for V and 4 bases for J; bases not matched to a gene: 3. This CDR3 reads CASSFSGGAADTQYF. The CDR3 DNA sequence: TGTGCCAGCAGCTTTAGCGGGGGGGCGGCAGATACGCAGTATTTT.

J is TRBJ2-7 and V is TRBV14; TRBD2 matches 10 bases. There are 15 residues in the CDR3. In germline, CDR1 is SGHDN, CDR2 FVKESK. J lost 3 bases, V lost 1 base, and 3 bases had no gene match. The CDR3 coding sequence is TGTGCCAGCAGCCAAGCCCTAGCGGGGGTCTACGAGCAGTACTTC. This translates into CASSQALAGVYEQYF.

Only a few counts were recorded for this clonotype. The chain has TRBV27 and TRBJ2-5, with D perhaps given as TRBD1 or TRBD2 (5 bases each). The CDR3 loop spans 17 amino acids. In germline, CDR1 is MNHEY, CDR2 SMNVEV (reference sequence). V was pared by 0 bases and J by 0 bases, with 14 bases between. This CDR3 reads CASSLSVGDPYQETQYF. The CDR3 DNA follows: TGTGCCAGCAGTTTATCTGTGGGGGACCCGTACCAAGAGACCCAGTACTTC.

A few counts support this clonotype. The V and J genes are TRBV7-8 and TRBJ1-6, with no clear D. The V gene lost 5 bases and the J gene lost 6 bases, with 11 bases spanning the gap. Germline values: CDR1 SGHVS, CDR2 FQNEAQ. This CDR3 is built from 14 residues. CDR3 protein: CASSPGYGNSPLHF. CDR3 DNA: TGTGCCAGCAGCCCCGGATATGGTAATTCACCCCTCCACTTT.

The chain employs TRBV7-2 and TRBJ1-3, with TRBD1 identical over 8 bases. V gave up 5 bases and J gave up 5 bases; unmatched junction bases: 5. CDR3 length: 14 residues. Per germline, CDR1 SGHTA and CDR2 FQGNSA. CDR3 protein: CASSQGAGRNTIYF. The CDR3 coding sequence is TGTGCCAGCAGCCAGGGGGCCGGACGAAACACCATATATTTT.

This chain joins TRBV4-1 and TRBJ2-1, with 7 bases identical to TRBD2. CDR3 length equals 15 residues. Germline CDR1 and CDR2: MGHRA and YSYEKL. The ends lost 1 base at V and 6 bases at J; junction bases unmatched: 6. The CDR3 loop is CASSQVQGGFNEQFF. The DNA of the CDR3 is TGCGCCAGCAGCCAAGTCCAGGGAGGGTTCAATGAGCAGTTCTTC.

This clonotype was picked up many times. The chain links TRBV7-2 to TRBJ2-5; D may match TRBD1 or TRBD2 (5 bases each). CDR3 length: 15 residues. Germline CDR1 and CDR2: SGHTA and FQGNSA. V gave up 7 bases and J gave up 2 bases, with 17 bases separating them. In DNA form, the CDR3 reads TGTGCCAGCACCATGGGGACGCTTTTTCAAGAGACCCAGTACTTC. Its protein product is CASTMGTLFQETQYF.

This clonotype has just a few counts. The chain carries TRBV7-6 and TRBJ1-6, with D unclear. Between the trimmed V and J ends, which lost 2 bases and 9 bases, there was a span of 8 bases. The CDR3 totals 13 residues. CDR1 is SGHVS and CDR2 is FNYEAQ in the germline V gene. The CDR3 sequence: CASSLLLGSPLHF. DNA for the CDR3: TGTGCCAGCAGCTTACTTCTGGGTTCACCCCTCCACTTT.

This clonotype showed up just a few times. The chain recombines TRBV28 with TRBJ2-1; D tentatively fits TRBD1 or TRBD2 (6 bases each). V lost 5 bases, J lost 2 bases, and 19 bases lay in between. Germline CDR1 reads MDHEN; CDR2 reads SYDVKM. There are 17 residues in the CDR3. CDR3 amino acids: CASSRGVDSPTYNEQFF. CDR3 sequence (DNA): TGTGCCAGCAGTCGCGGGGTGGACAGTCCTACCTACAATGAGCAGTTCTTC.

This clonotype occurred a few times. V is TRBV12-3 or TRBV12-4 and J is TRBJ1-5; 8 bases are a match to TRBD1. Trimming at V came to 3 bases and at J to 4 bases, leaving 14 bases not matched to a gene. This CDR3 region has 18 residues. CDR3 amino acids: CASSFWADRANGNQPQHF. The DNA of the CDR3 is TGTGCCAGCAGTTTTTGGGCGGACAGGGCGAACGGAAATCAGCCCCAGCATTTT.

The gene calls are TRBV6-6 and TRBJ2-1; D unresolved. The germline V and J ends were trimmed by 5 bases and 10 bases, with 12 bases remaining between them. CDR1 and CDR2 (germline): MNHNY, SVGAGI (reference sequence). This CDR3 is 12 amino acids long. The CDR3 nucleotides are TGTGCCAGCAGTGCCGGAAATACCGAGCAGTTCTTC. It codes for CASSAGNTEQFF.

This clonotype turned up a few times. The genes are TRBV7-9 and TRBJ1-6; a possible D gene is TRBD1 (6 bases). Germline V gives CDR1 SEHNR, CDR2 FQNEAQ (reference sequence). The CDR3 length is 16 residues. Trimming took off 5 bases at V and 8 bases at J, with 19 bases between the two ends. The CDR3, as DNA: TGTGCCAGCAGCAGCACACTGGGGGCAGGGTATTCACCCCTCCACTTT. Its protein product is CASSSTLGAGYSPLHF. The full variable domain, in which reference TRBV7-9 and TRBJ1-6 provide the parts outside the CDR3, is DTGVSQNPRHKITKRGQNVTFRCDPISEHNRLYWYRQTLGQGPEFLTYFQNEAQLEKSRLLSDRFSAERPKGSFSTLEIQRTEQGDSAMYLCASSSTLGAGYSPLHFGNGTRLTVT.

This clonotype was seen many times. The V gene is TRBV7-2, the J gene TRBJ2-1; 13 bases agree with TRBD2. J lost 1 base, V lost 5 bases, and 5 bases had no gene match. The CDR3 runs 17 residues. Germline loops: CDR1 SGHTA, CDR2 FQGNSA. CDR3 nucleotides: TGTGCCAGCAGCCAACTAGCGGGGGGGGGTTCCTACAATGAGCAGTTCTTC. The encoded protein is CASSQLAGGGSYNEQFF.

This clonotype was observed at least ten times. This chain connects TRBV5-6 to TRBJ2-5; D is ambiguous. The CDR3 covers 11 residues. Trimming left V 2 bases short and J 4 bases short, with 3 bases between. CDR1 is SGHDT, CDR2 YYEEEE, per germline. The CDR3 DNA follows: TGTGCCAGCAGCTTATTAGAGACCCAGTACTTC. This encodes CASSLLETQYF.

The V call is TRBV4-1, the J call TRBJ1-1; D is perhaps TRBD1 (6 bases). Germline assignment: CDR1 MGHRA and CDR2 YSYEKL. V was cut by 0 bases and J by 5 bases, with 13 bases left in between. The CDR3 is made up of 15 amino acids. As DNA, the CDR3 is TGCGCCAGCAGCCAAGAGCTCAGGGGTGGTACTGAAGCTTTCTTT. Its protein product is CASSQELRGGTEAFF.